A single sample is the source of the 13 T cell receptor beta chains below, sequenced in a study of T cell responses to AZD1222 COVID-19 vaccine. Assay used: immunoSEQ multiplex PCR; TCRdb lists only in-frame clones, some missing. The sample has about 130,000 clones; about nine tenths are singletons. The material was peripheral blood, obtained on day 0 of AZD1222 vaccination. The receptors originated from an adult in good health.

The chain is built from TRBV30 and TRBJ2-2; 10 bases map to TRBD1. CDR1 and CDR2 (germline): GTSNPN, SVGIG (reference sequence). CDR3 length: 14 residues. V shed 3 bases, J shed 3 bases, and the junction held 1 base outside the gene matches. The DNA of the CDR3 is TGTGCCTGGAGAGGGACAGGGGACACCGGGGAGCTGTTTTTT. Protein: CAWRGTGDTGELFF.

This sequence joins TRBV7-9 and TRBJ2-1; 10 positions match TRBD1. CDR1 and CDR2 from the germline V gene are SEHNR and FQNEAQ (reference sequence). Trimming at V came to 3 bases and at J to 9 bases, leaving 11 bases not matched to a gene. The CDR3 sequence is 16 residues long. CDR3 DNA: TGTGCCAGCAGCTTCCCGACAGGGGGCTTCTTCGGTGAGCAGTTCTTC. Encoded protein: CASSFPTGGFFGEQFF.

The J gene is TRBJ1-4, the V gene TRBV28; D gene uncertain. V was clipped by 3 bases and J by 8 bases, with 10 bases between them. The germline V gene encodes CDR1 MDHEN and CDR2 SYDVKM. This CDR3 contains 13 residues. As DNA, the CDR3 is TGTGCCAGCAGTTTGAGGCAGACAGAAAAACTGTTTTTT. This translates into CASSLRQTEKLFF.

The chain recombines TRBV9 with TRBJ1-1; D is undetermined. Germline assignment: CDR1 SGDLS and CDR2 YYNGEE. V gave up 7 bases and J gave up 4 bases, with 11 bases separating them. This CDR3 comprises 12 residues. Here the CDR3 reads CASGRTGTEAFF. CDR3 nucleotide sequence: TGTGCCAGCGGTAGGACGGGCACTGAAGCTTTCTTT. Combining the CDR3 with reference TRBV9 and TRBJ1-1 gives the whole variable domain DSGVTQTPKHLITATGQRVTLRCSPRSGDLSVYWYQQSLDQGLQFLIQYYNGEERAKGNILERFSAQQFPDLHSELNLSSLELGDSALYFCASGRTGTEAFFGQGTRLTVV.

V gene TRBV7-6 combines with J gene TRBJ2-7; weak D call: TRBD1 (6 bases). CDR3 size: 16 residues. The ends were cut back, 1 base at V and 2 bases at J, with 15 bases in the middle. CDR1 and CDR2 from the germline V gene are SGHVS and FNYEAQ. CDR3 in amino acids: CASSLGSDSNTYEQYF. The CDR3 nucleotides read TGTGCCAGCAGCTTAGGGTCGGACAGTAACACCTACGAGCAGTACTTC.

This chain uses TRBV30 with TRBJ1-2; D ambiguous. V was pared by 0 bases and J by 8 bases, with 10 bases between. The germline V gene encodes CDR1 GTSNPN and CDR2 SVGIG (reference sequence). The CDR3 has 12 residues. This CDR3 is CAWSVRLGGYTF. CDR3 DNA sequence: TGTGCCTGGAGTGTACGGTTAGGCGGCTACACCTTC. The full variable domain, with the rest looked up from reference TRBV30 and TRBJ1-2, is SQTIHQWPATLVQPVGSPLSLECTVEGTSNPNLYWYRQAAGRGLQLLFYSVGIGQISSEVPQNLSASRPQDRQFILSSKKLLLSDSGFYLCAWSVRLGGYTFGSGTRLTVV.

The gene calls are TRBV18 and TRBJ1-3; D is uncertain. The CDR3 sequence is 16 residues long. Between the trimmed V and J ends, which lost 2 bases and 0 bases, there was a span of 11 bases. Germline-derived CDR1 and CDR2 are KGHSH and LQKENI. CDR3 sequence: CASSPYNRPSGNTIYF. The CDR3 DNA is TGTGCCAGCTCACCATATAACAGACCCTCTGGAAACACCATATATTTT.

This clone has a single count. The CDR3 here is CACSGDLNYGYTF. In DNA form, the CDR3 reads TGTGCCTGCTCGGGGGACCTCAACTATGGCTACACCTTC. The genes are TRBV6-5 and TRBJ1-2, with D possibly being TRBD1 (5 bases). The CDR3 contains 13 residues. Germline CDR1 and CDR2: MNHEY and SVGAGI. Trimming left V 11 bases short and J 2 bases short, with 15 bases between.

The chain carries TRBV15 and TRBJ2-7; a possible D gene is TRBD2 (6 bases). The germline V and J ends were trimmed by 0 bases and 1 base, with 13 bases remaining between them. The CDR3 runs 16 residues. Looked up from germline, CDR1 is LNHNV and CDR2 is YYDKDF (reference sequence). CDR3 DNA sequence: TGTGCCACCAGCAGAGATTCAGGGAGGCCGTCCTACGAGCAGTACTTC. Translation: CATSRDSGRPSYEQYF.

The chain employs TRBV3-1 (or the pseudogene TRBV3-2) and TRBJ1-1, with unresolved D. The germline V gene encodes CDR1 LGHDT and CDR2 YNNKEL (reference sequence). The CDR3 has 13 residues. V was shortened by 4 bases and J by 0 bases, with 6 bases between the two germline ends. The CDR3 DNA is TGTGCCAGCAGCCCCTCTTTGAACACTGAAGCTTTCTTT. This translates into CASSPSLNTEAFF.

The chain uses TRBV6-5 and TRBJ1-1; 10 nucleotides match TRBD1. The V segment lost 6 bases and the J segment 5 bases; nucleotides outside the gene matches: 3. The CDR3 consists of 13 residues. Germline CDR1 and CDR2: MNHEY and SVGAGI. CDR3 protein: CASRGQGKTEAFF. As DNA, the CDR3 is TGTGCCAGCAGGGGACAGGGGAAGACTGAAGCTTTCTTT.

The rearrangement uses TRBV28 and TRBJ2-3; tentatively, D is TRBD1 (5 bases). The V and J ends lost 4 bases and 0 bases respectively, with 14 bases between them. CDR3 length: 16 amino acids. Germline CDR1 is MDHEN and CDR2 is SYDVKM. As DNA, the CDR3 is TGTGCCAGCAGTTCGGCGACAGCCCCGAGCACAGATACGCAGTATTTT. The encoded protein is CASSSATAPSTDTQYF.

The V gene is TRBV19, the J gene TRBJ1-4; D not certain. This CDR3 region has 14 residues. CDR1 is LNHDA, CDR2 SQIVND, per germline (reference sequence). The ends were cut back, 5 bases at V and 8 bases at J, with 15 bases in the middle. The CDR3 reads CASSPSPLGEKLFF. The CDR3 DNA reads as TGTGCCAGTAGTCCAAGCCCCCTCGGGGAAAAACTGTTTTTT.